These T cell receptor beta chains were read from a single sample in a study of blood T cell repertoires in COVID-19. Assay: immunoSEQ multiplex PCR; the TCRdb copy retains only in-frame clones and omits some. The repertoire holds roughly 200,000 clones, around 86% seen once, with 2.5% to 3.5% in the top ten. The sequenced sample consisted of peripheral blood. The receptors stem from a woman aged 30 to 39 with active or convalescent COVID-19. Both conserved end residues are part of each CDR3. A D gene is named only where the DNA matches it firmly. A clone size is listed for some rows: how often the clone was seen (once, few, many), or a class if it is expanded.

v_call	j_call	d_call	clone_size	cdr3_nt	cdr3_aa
TRBV7-2	TRBJ1-1	NA	NA	TGTGCCAGCCTACAGGTCACTTACACTGAAGCTTTCTTT	CASLQVTYTEAFF
TRBV19	TRBJ1-5	NA	once	TGTGCCAGTAGTATGAGTCGACAGCTCAATCAGCCCCAGCATTTT	CASSMSRQLNQPQHF
TRBV5-6	TRBJ2-7	NA	NA	TGTGCCAGCAGCGCTGGGAGGAGGGAGCAGTACTTC	CASSAGRREQYF
TRBV15	TRBJ1-2	TRBD1	NA	TGTGCCACCAGCACGAGACAGGGGCAAGGCTACACCTTC	CATSTRQGQGYTF
TRBV9	TRBJ2-1	NA	NA	TGTGCCAGCAGCCCTCGACAGTCATACAATGAGCAGTTCTTC	CASSPRQSYNEQFF
TRBV7-9	TRBJ1-2	NA	NA	TGTGCCAGCAGACCCTCCCAGATCGACTATGGCTACACCTTC	CASRPSQIDYGYTF
TRBV24-1	TRBJ1-1	NA	NA	TGTGCCACCAGTGATTCGTTTGGGGCAGCTGAAGCTTTCTTT	CATSDSFGAAEAFF
TRBV9	TRBJ2-7	NA	NA	TGTGCCAGCAGCTCTTCCTACGAGCAGTACTTC	CASSSSYEQYF
TRBV6-1	TRBJ2-2	TRBD1	NA	TGTGCCAGCAGTGAAACAGGGGGCGTGAGGACCGGGGAGCTGTTTTTT	CASSETGGVRTGELFF
TRBV10-1	TRBJ2-1	TRBD2	NA	TGCGCCAGCAGTGAGTCGGGAATGCGGGAGCCCAAGTTCTTC	CASSESGMREPKFF
TRBV27	TRBJ1-5	NA	few	TGTGCCAGCAGTCTAGGTGGGGGGAGCAATCAGCCCCAGCATTTT	CASSLGGGSNQPQHF
TRBV7-9	TRBJ2-2	NA	few	TGTGCCAGCAGCTTATCAAACGGGGGACTCACCGGGGAGCTGTTTTTT	CASSLSNGGLTGELFF
TRBV11-3	TRBJ2-5	NA	NA	TGTGCCAGCAGCCCGGGGGTCCAAGAGACCCAGTACTTC	CASSPGVQETQYF
TRBV6-5	TRBJ2-7	TRBD1	NA	TGTGCCAGCAGCACCCACAGGGGCCAGCAGTACTTC	CASSTHRGQQYF
TRBV9	TRBJ1-6	TRBD1	NA	TGTGCCAGCAGCTCCCTGACAGGGTGGGGAAATTCACCCCTCCACTTT	CASSSLTGWGNSPLHF
TRBV2	TRBJ2-4	TRBD1	NA	TGTGCCAGCAGTGAAGGTGGGGACAGGGGTATAGACATTCAGTACTTC	CASSEGGDRGIDIQYF